This T cell receptor (beta chain) was obtained from a study of PD-1 blockade in classical Hodgkin lymphoma. In the study overall: Patients were given intravenous nivolumab, 3 mg/kg, every 2 weeks. Study observations and caveats: Complete responders matched newly diagnosed patients in baseline diversity.

Concerning this clone: Its antigen remains unknown.

This CDR3 spans 12 amino acids. Between the trimmed V and J ends, which lost 6 bases and 3 bases, there was a span of 9 bases. Germline V gives CDR1 LNHDA, CDR2 SQIVND (reference sequence). Autologous stem cell transplantation was followed by relapse in every patient, and brentuximab vedotin exposure varied. Sequenced by immunoSEQ multiplex PCR; TCRdb stores in-frame clones only, minus some. This sample has roughly 40,000 clones, with 60% to 75% found just once. The chain combines TRBV19 with TRBJ2-7; D uncertain. The TCR was taken from a human donor with classical Hodgkin lymphoma. The sample here was peripheral blood mononuclear cells (PBMCs), taken at baseline. The CDR3 DNA sequence: TGTGCCAGTAGACGCGGCCTCTACGAGCAGTACTTC. Encoded protein: CASRRGLYEQYF.